This T cell receptor beta chain originates from a study of a mutant IDH1 vaccine in newly diagnosed glioma. Looking at the study overall: Prior therapy was radiotherapy, temozolomide, or both; most received both. Whole-study findings and limits: Among top peripheral T cell clonotypes, changes seemed unrelated to pseudoprogression. Immune responses induced by vaccination arose in 93.3% of the patients.

Between the trimmed V and J ends, which lost 5 bases and 8 bases, there was a span of 12 bases. The germline CDR1 and CDR2 sequences are GTSNPN and SVGIG (reference sequence). This CDR3 has 11 residues. Of note for this clone: Its antigen is unknown.

Method: immunoSEQ multiplex PCR; TCRdb's copy keeps in-frame clones and lacks some. Of more than 10,000 clones listed, over 75% are singletons. Time point reported: week 5, during vaccination. What each vaccine dose contained was 300 ug of mutant IDH1 20-mer peptide, accompanied by topical imiquimod. This sequence was found in a woman between 35 and 50 years old with glioma. Some clones in this sample may be carry-over from other donors' samples. Material: PBMCs, obtained from a glioma patient whose treatment included an IDH1 peptide vaccine. The chain has TRBV30 and TRBJ1-1, with D possibly being TRBD1 (5 bases). The CDR3 sequence: CAWGRGKEAFF. CDR3 bases: TGTGCCTGGGGGAGGGGCAAGGAAGCTTTCTTT.